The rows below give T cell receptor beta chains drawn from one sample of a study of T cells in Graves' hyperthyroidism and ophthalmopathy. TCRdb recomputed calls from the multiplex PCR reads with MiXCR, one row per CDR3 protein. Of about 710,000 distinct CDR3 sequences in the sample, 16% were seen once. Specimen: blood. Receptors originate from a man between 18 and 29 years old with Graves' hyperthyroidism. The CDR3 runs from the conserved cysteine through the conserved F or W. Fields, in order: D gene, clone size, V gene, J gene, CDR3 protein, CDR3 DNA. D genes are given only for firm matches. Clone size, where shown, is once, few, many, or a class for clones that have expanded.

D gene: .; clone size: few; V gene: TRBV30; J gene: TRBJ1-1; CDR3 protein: CAWTLGVNTEAFF; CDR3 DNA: TGTGCCTGGACCCTGGGGGTGAACACTGAAGCTTTCTTT
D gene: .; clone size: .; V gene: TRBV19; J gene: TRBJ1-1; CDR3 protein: CASSTSRVGTEAFF; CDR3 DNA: TGTGCCAGTAGTACTTCAAGGGTAGGCACTGAAGCTTTCTTT
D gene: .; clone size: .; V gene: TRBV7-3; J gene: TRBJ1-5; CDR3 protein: CASSLNRADQPQHF; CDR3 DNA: TGTGCCAGCAGCTTAAACAGAGCAGATCAGCCCCAGCATTTT
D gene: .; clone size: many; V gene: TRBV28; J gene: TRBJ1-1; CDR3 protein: CASTSGQNTEAFF; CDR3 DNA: TGTGCCAGCACCTCCGGACAGAACACTGAAGCTTTCTTT
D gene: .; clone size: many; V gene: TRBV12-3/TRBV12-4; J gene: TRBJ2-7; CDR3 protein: CASSLSSGPTEQYF; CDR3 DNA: TGTGCCAGCAGTTTGAGTAGCGGTCCTACCGAGCAGTACTTC
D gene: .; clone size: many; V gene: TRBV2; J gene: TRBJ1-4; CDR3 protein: CASSGDGGRYEKLFF; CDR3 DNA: TGTGCCAGCAGTGGCGACGGGGGGCGGTATGAAAAACTGTTTTTT
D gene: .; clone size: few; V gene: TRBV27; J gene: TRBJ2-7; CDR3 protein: CASSERAGTCEQYF; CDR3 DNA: TGTGCCAGCTCTGAACGCGCCGGGACCTGCGAGCAGTACTTC
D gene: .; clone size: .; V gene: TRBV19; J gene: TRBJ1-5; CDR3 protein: CASSIDVRQPNQPQHF; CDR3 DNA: TGTGCCAGTAGTATAGATGTGAGACAGCCTAATCAGCCCCAGCATTTT
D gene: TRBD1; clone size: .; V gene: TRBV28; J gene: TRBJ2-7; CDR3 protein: CASTPGTGSREQYF; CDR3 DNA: TGTGCCAGCACCCCGGGGACAGGGTCTCGCGAGCAGTACTTC
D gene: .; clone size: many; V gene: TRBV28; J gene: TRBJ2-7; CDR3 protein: CASSFRNEQYF; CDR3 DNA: TGTGCCAGCAGTTTTAGAAACGAGCAGTACTTC
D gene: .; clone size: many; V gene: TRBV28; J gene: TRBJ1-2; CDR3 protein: CASRPYTGQRSYGYTF; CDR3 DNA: TGTGCCAGCAGACCTTACACCGGACAGAGAAGCTATGGCTACACCTTC
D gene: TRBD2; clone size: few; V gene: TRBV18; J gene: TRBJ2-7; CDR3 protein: CASSRTGTSGTLSYEQYF; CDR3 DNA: TGTGCCAGCTCTCGGACCGGGACTAGCGGGACCCTCTCCTACGAGCAGTACTTC
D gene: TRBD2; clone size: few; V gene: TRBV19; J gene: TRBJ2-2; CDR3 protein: CASSPRLAGTTGELFF; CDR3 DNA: TGTGCCAGTAGTCCAAGACTAGCGGGAACTACCGGGGAGCTGTTTTTT
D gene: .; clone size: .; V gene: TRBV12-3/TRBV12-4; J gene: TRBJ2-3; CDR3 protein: CASSQDSFSTDTQYF; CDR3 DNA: TGTGCCAGCAGTCAGGACTCCTTCAGCACAGATACGCAGTATTTT
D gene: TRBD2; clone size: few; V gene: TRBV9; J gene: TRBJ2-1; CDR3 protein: CASSVVGGGVTYNEQFF; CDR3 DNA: TGTGCCAGCAGCGTAGTGGGGGGGGGGGTAACCTACAATGAGCAGTTCTTC
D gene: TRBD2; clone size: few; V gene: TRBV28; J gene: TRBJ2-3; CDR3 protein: CASSFGAGITDTQYF; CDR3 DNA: TGTGCCAGCAGTTTTGGAGCGGGAATCACAGATACGCAGTATTTT
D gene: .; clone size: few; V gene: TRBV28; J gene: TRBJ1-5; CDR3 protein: CASRDPQEYSNQPQHF; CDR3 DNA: TGTGCCAGCAGAGACCCACAGGAATATAGCAATCAGCCCCAGCATTTT
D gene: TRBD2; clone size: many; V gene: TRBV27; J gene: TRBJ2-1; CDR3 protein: CASSRLTGGLNEQFF; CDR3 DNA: TGTGCCAGCAGCCGTCTGACGGGAGGTCTCAATGAGCAGTTCTTC
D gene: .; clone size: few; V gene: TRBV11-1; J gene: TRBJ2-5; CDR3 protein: CASSKSHGEAETQYF; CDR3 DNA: TGTGCCAGCAGTAAATCCCATGGGGAGGCGGAGACCCAGTACTTC
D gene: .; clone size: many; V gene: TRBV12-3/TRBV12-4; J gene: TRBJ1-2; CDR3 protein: CASSPGAFYGYTF; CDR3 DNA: TGTGCCAGCAGTCCAGGGGCATTCTATGGCTACACCTTC
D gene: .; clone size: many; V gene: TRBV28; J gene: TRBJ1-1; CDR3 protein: CASSVSRGSEAFF; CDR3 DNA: TGTGCCAGCAGTGTCAGCAGGGGATCTGAAGCTTTCTTT
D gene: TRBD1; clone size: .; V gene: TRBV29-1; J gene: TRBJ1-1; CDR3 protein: CSGRTGWSNTEAFF; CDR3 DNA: TGCAGCGGCCGGACAGGGTGGTCTAACACTGAAGCTTTCTTT
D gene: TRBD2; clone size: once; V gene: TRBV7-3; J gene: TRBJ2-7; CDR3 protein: CASSPAGGNEQYF; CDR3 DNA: TGTGCCAGCAGCCCAGCGGGAGGCAATGAGCAGTACTTC
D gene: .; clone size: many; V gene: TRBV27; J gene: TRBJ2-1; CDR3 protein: CASSLLGQLSYNEQFF; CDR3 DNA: TGTGCCAGCAGTTTATTGGGGCAGCTCTCCTACAATGAGCAGTTCTTC
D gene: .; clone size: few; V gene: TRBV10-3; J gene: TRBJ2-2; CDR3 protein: CASGDGMSTGELFF; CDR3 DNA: TGTGCCTCCGGTGACGGGATGAGCACCGGGGAGCTGTTTTTT
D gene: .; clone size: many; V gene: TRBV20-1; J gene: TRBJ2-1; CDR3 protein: CSAMGSPSYNEQFF; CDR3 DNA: TGCAGTGCTATGGGGAGCCCTTCCTACAATGAGCAGTTCTTC
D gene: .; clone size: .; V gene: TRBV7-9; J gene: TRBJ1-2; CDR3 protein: CASSPIGANYGYTF; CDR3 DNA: TGTGCCAGCAGCCCCATCGGAGCTAACTATGGCTACACCTTC
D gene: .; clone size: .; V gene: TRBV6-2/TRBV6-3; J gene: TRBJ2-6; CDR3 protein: CASSLNLANVLTF; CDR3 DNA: TGTGCCAGCAGCCTCAATTTGGCCAACGTCCTGACTTTC
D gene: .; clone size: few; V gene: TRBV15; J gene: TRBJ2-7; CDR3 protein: CATSRDLAGGSYEQYF; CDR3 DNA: TGTGCCACCAGCAGAGATCTCGCAGGTGGGTCCTACGAGCAGTACTTC
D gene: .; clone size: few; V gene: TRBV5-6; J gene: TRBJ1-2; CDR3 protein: CASSIPGERGYTF; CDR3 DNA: TGTGCCAGCAGCATCCCGGGCGAGAGAGGCTACACCTTC
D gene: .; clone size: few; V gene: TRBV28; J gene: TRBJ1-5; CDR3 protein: CASSLGVTPFGNQPQHF; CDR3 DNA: TGTGCCAGCAGTTTGGGTGTAACCCCCTTTGGCAATCAGCCCCAGCATTTT
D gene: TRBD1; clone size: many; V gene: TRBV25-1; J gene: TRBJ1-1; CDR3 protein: CASRAGGQTEAFF; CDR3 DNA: TGTGCCAGCAGGGCAGGGGGTCAGACTGAAGCTTTCTTT
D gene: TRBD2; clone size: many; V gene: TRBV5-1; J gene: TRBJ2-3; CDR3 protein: CASSSPSGSFDGTQYF; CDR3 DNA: TGCGCCAGCAGCTCACCTAGCGGGAGTTTTGATGGTACGCAGTATTTT
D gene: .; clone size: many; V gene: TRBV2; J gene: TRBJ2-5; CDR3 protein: CASTTGAAQETQYF; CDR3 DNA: TGTGCCAGCACCACCGGGGCAGCTCAAGAGACCCAGTACTTC
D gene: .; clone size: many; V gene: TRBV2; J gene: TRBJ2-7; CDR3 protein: CASSGRDGAYEQYF; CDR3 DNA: TGTGCCAGCAGTGGGCGGGACGGAGCCTACGAGCAGTACTTC
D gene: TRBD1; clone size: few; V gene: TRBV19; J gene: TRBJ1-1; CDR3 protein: CASRRGQGANTEAFF; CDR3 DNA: TGTGCCAGTAGGAGAGGACAGGGGGCTAACACTGAAGCTTTCTTT
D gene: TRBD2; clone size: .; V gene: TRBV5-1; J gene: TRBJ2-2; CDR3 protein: CASSLAGRATGELFF; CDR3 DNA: TGCGCCAGCAGCCTAGCGGGGCGGGCCACCGGGGAGCTGTTTTTT
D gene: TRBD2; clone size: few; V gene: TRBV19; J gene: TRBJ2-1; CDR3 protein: CASKNVAGYNEQFF; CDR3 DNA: TGTGCCAGTAAGAATGTAGCGGGATACAATGAGCAGTTCTTC